This section outlines one T cell receptor (beta chain) sequence together with its context. It lacks a known antigen. No quality values exist for individual bases; no much larger clone is one base distant. This sample is drawn from a study of blood T cell repertoires in COVID-19 (dated by TCRdb to the early 2020s). Background on the whole study: Collaborator samples came from the United States, Italy and Spain and covered acute and convalescent phases of COVID-19. The material from the prospective study consisted of cDNA or gDNA derived from T cells, B-cell-depleted T cells, or PBMCs. The dataset comprised deeply sampled blood TCRbeta repertoires from subjects exposed to, actively infected with, or recovered from COVID-19. A freely available public database, intended as a resource for researchers studying the immune response to SARS-CoV-2, is where the repertoires were released. Samples were obtained from the ongoing ImmuneRACE study (first 160 participants) and from 1,254 subjects provided by 6 global collaborators. A de-identified subject ID, COVID-19 status, age in years and sex were almost always included in the sample metadata. Where available, HLA class I and class II types were taken from metadata supplied by the sample provider and were not determined by assay-based typing.

V ends up 1 base short and J 2 bases short, with an unmatched junction base count of 11. The CDR3 numbers 18 residues from cysteine through phenylalanine. CDR3 DNA is the only sequence kept; it has 54 bases, read in frame from the first base. CDR1 and CDR2 are drawn from the germline V gene: SGHRS, YFSETQ. TCRbeta CDR3 regions were amplified from genomic DNA using the immunoSEQ Assay, a bias-controlled multiplex PCR. Under the source paper's analysis protocol: The number of nucleated cells in each sample was estimated by amplification of reference gene primers within the assay. To quantify the absolute abundance of each unique TCRbeta CDR3 rearrangement, sequence reads were collapsed and filtered. For each sample, productive Simpson clonality was calculated by taking the square root of Simpson's diversity index across productive rearrangements. TCRdb provides this immuneACCESS table in a form limited to in-frame rearrangements. Some clones are lacking; in checked studies, under half of them reflect an unresolved V gene, and why the rest are absent is not known. The V and J calls and clone size come from that table; D and trimming were worked out from the DNA. Across this sample there are fewer than 150,000 clones, with more than 75% seen only once. Roughly 9.8% of the sample goes to the ten largest clones.

Study-wide conclusions, independent of this receptor: Clinical and demographic metadata were provided uncurated, with the amount varying by source and participant.

Another Seattle source contributed samples from volunteer blood donors who had recovered from COVID-19. Whole blood was collected in K2EDTA tubes by collaborating institutions according to the institutions' own protocols. Collaborator samples were shipped for TCRbeta analysis as frozen whole blood, isolated PBMCs, or DNA extracted from either sample type. Material for sequencing was peripheral blood. This chain is built from TRBV5-1 and TRBJ1-3, and 8 junction bases match TRBD1. The sequence was obtained from a man in his sixties who had recovered from COVID-19. The sequenced DNA: TGCGCCAGCAGCTTGATGGGACAGGACCCCTCAACTGGAAACACCATATATTTT. Its product reads: CASSLMGQDPSTGNTIYF.